This TCR beta chain was sequenced for a study of blood T cell repertoires in COVID-19. About the research overall: Nucleic acid was either cDNA or gDNA, and it came from T cells, B-cell-depleted T cells, or PBMCs.

As handled by the study authors: Estimation of nucleated cell counts was performed using reference gene primer amplification. The data were produced by immunoSEQ multiplex PCR, yet TCRdb's version contains in-frame clones alone and is incomplete. The V and J calls and clone size are taken from that table; D and trimming were inferred from the DNA. The table lists around 78,000 clones, more than 80% of them singletons. Germline V gene sequence: CDR1 KGHSH, CDR2 LQKENI. Trimming cost V 3 bases and J 0 bases, with 6 bases left between them. The CDR3 is made up of 13 amino acids. The sequenced sample consisted of peripheral blood. The chain couples TRBV18 to TRBJ2-7, with a possible D match to TRBD2 (6 bases). This TCR came from a man aged 45-65 years with active or convalescent COVID-19. The CDR3 loop is CASSPTSSYEQYF. CDR3 DNA sequence: TGTGCCAGCTCACCGACTAGCTCCTACGAGCAGTACTTC.